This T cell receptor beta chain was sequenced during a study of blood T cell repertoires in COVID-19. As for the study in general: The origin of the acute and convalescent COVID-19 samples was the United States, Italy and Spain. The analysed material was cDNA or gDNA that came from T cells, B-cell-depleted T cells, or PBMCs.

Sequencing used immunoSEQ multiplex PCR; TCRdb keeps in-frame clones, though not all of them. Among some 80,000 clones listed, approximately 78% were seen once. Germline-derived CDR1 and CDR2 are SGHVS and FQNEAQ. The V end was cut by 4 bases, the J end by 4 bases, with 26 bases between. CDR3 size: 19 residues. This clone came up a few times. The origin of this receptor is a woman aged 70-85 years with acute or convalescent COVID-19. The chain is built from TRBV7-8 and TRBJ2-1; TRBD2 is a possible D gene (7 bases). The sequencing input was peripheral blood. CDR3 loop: CASSSYGGRDAGWYNEQFF. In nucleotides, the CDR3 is TGTGCCAGCAGCTCATACGGGGGGCGCGACGCGGGTTGGTACAATGAGCAGTTCTTC.